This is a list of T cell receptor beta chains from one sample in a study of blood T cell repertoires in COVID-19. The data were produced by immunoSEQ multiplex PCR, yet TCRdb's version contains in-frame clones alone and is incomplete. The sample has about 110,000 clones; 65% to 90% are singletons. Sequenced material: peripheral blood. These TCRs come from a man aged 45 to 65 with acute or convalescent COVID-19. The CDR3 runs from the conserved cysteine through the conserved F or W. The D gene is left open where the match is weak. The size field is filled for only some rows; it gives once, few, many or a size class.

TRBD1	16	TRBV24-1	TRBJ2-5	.	TGTGCCACCAGTGACCCTGACAGGGGTTGGCGAGAGACCCAGTACTTC	CATSDPDRGWRETQYF
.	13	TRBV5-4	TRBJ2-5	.	TGTGCCAGCAGCTTCGGGGTTAGAGAGACCCAGTACTTC	CASSFGVRETQYF
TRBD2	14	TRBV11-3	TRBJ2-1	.	TGTGCCAGCAGCTTAGATGCAGGGAGGGATGAGCAGTTCTTC	CASSLDAGRDEQFF
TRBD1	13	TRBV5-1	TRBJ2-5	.	TGCGCCAGCGGCACAGGGGCTCGTGAGACCCAGTACTTC	CASGTGARETQYF
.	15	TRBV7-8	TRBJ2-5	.	TGTGCCAGCAGCTTCGACAGCCCCAAAGAAGAGACCCAGTACTTC	CASSFDSPKEETQYF
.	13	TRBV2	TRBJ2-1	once	TGTGCCAGCAGTGAAGTTCTTGACTCTCGGGAGTTCTTC	CASSEVLDSREFF
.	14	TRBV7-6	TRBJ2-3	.	TGTGCCAGCAGCCTTAACGAGGGCACAGATACGCAGTATTTT	CASSLNEGTDTQYF
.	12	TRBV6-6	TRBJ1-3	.	TGTGCCAGCAGGGAGGATGGAAACACCATATATTTT	CASREDGNTIYF
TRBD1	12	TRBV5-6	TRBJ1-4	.	TGTGCCAGCAGCCTCCCGGGACAGGGTTTGTTTTTT	CASSLPGQGLFF
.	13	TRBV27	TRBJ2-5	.	TGTGCCAGCAGTTCAGCGTACCAAGAGACCCAGTACTTC	CASSSAYQETQYF
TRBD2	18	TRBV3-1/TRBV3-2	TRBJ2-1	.	TGTGCCAGCAGCCAAGATACGGTGGGACTAGGGCGGCTCAATGAGCAGTTCTTC	CASSQDTVGLGRLNEQFF
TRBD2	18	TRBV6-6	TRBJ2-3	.	TGTGCCAGCAGACGACTAGCGGGCACAGCACGGGGCACAGATACGCAGTATTTT	CASRRLAGTARGTDTQYF
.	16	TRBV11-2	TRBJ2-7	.	TGTGCCAGCAGCTTTGGCCCAGGGACTGGTTCCTACGAGCAGTACTTC	CASSFGPGTGSYEQYF
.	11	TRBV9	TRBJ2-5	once	TGTGCCAGCAGCAGGGAGGAGACCCAGTACTTC	CASSREETQYF